This T cell receptor beta chain was documented in a study of CD4+ T cells in melanoma. Trimming at V came to 5 bases and at J to 3 bases, leaving 4 bases not matched to a gene. Germline CDR1 MGHRA, CDR2 YSYEKL. The CDR3 runs 13 residues. Details on this clone: Its target is not known.

Data came from immunoSEQ multiplex PCR; TCRdb stores just in-frame clones and leaves some out. In the table there are some 9,900 clones, around 70% of which are singletons. Study conclusions and caveats: In melanoma, neoantigen-specific CD4+ T cells reportedly differed in differentiation state. A reported correlation linked neoantigen-specific CD4+ T cells to CD8+, macrophage and B cell function.

This rearrangement joins TRBV4-1 to TRBJ2-7; 7 bases agree with TRBD2. The TCR sequence derives from a human donor with melanoma. Input material: tumor tissue. CDR3 nucleotide sequence: TGCGCCAGCAGCTTCGGCGGGGGCTACGAGCAGTACTTC. It yields the protein CASSFGGGYEQYF.